A single sample is the source of the 20 T cell receptor beta chains below, sequenced in a study of T-cell reconstitution after alpha-beta-depleted transplantation in children listed by TCRdb under 2016. Explained via the paper, the treatment or condition label denotes: allogeneic hematopoietic cell transplantation with graft depleted of TCRalphabeta T cells and CD19 B cells. Libraries were constructed by PCR. Sequencing instrument: Illumina HiSeq 2500. To normalize quantification of the TCRbeta repertoire, the TCR libraries were built with molecular barcoding that relied on unique molecular identifiers. TCRdb cleaned the public reads at Q25 with fastp, built clones with MiXCR and kept in-frame beta chains. Entries are consolidated by CDR3 protein sequence, retaining the most common genes and DNA. This sample has a few hundred thousand distinct CDR3 sequences in its table, and around 16% of those were observed once. The ten biggest clones cover 25% to 30% of the sample.

The source was PBMCs, mostly from graft donor cells, collected 360 days after TCRalphabeta/CD19-depleted stem cell transplant. The receptors stem from a boy in the first two years of life who had a stem cell transplant for Wiskott-Aldrich syndrome, so the T cells may come from the graft donor.

The rearrangement joins TRBV20-1 to TRBJ1-1; maybe TRBD1 (6 bases). V was cut by 6 bases and J by 5 bases, with 16 bases left in between. Germline V gene sequence: CDR1 DFQATT, CDR2 SNEGSKA (reference sequence). The CDR3 length is 13 residues. This CDR3 reads CSASGARGTEAFF. DNA of the CDR3: TGCAGTGCATCAGGGGCGCGGGGGACTGAAGCTTTCTTT.

V and J are TRBV18 and TRBJ2-1; 7 nucleotides match TRBD2. The CDR3 extends over 13 amino acids. CDR1 and CDR2 (germline): KGHSH, LQKENI. V gave up 6 bases and J gave up 8 bases; unmatched junction bases: 7. Here the CDR3 reads CASSPWEGDEQFF. The DNA of the CDR3 is TGTGCCAGCTCGCCTTGGGAGGGAGATGAGCAGTTCTTC.

This clonotype was recorded a few times. The chain couples TRBV10-3 to TRBJ1-1; 7 nucleotides align to TRBD1. Germline V gene data show CDR1 as ENHRY and CDR2 as SYGVKD. Trimming cost V 6 bases and J 7 bases; bases outside gene matches: 5. The CDR3 is 12 amino acids. The CDR3 DNA reads TGTGCCATCAGCGCGACAGGGCATGAAGCTTTCTTT. Protein sequence: CAISATGHEAFF.

This clonotype turned up a few times. The V gene is TRBV12-3 or TRBV12-4, the J gene TRBJ2-7; D is unresolved. The length of the CDR3 is 13 residues. The V gene lost 6 bases and the J gene lost 3 bases, with 12 bases spanning the gap. The CDR3 DNA sequence: TGTGCCAGCAGATTTAAGGGCGTCTACGAGCAGTACTTC. Its translation is CASRFKGVYEQYF.

The J gene is TRBJ2-6, the V gene TRBV29-1, with 7 bases aligning to TRBD1. The germline V gene encodes CDR1 SQVTM and CDR2 ANQGSEA. Trimming cost V 4 bases and J 0 bases; bases outside gene matches: 6. The CDR3 is 16 residues long. DNA of the CDR3: TGCAGCGTTGTTGGCAGGGGGAGCTCTGGGGCCAACGTCCTGACTTTC. It specifies CSVVGRGSSGANVLTF. Drawing the rest from reference TRBV29-1 and TRBJ2-6, the complete variable domain is SAVISQKPSRDICQRGTSLTIQCQVDSQVTMMFWYRQQPGQSLTLIATANQGSEATYESGFVIDKFPISRPNLTFSTLTVSNMSPEDSSIYLCSVVGRGSSGANVLTFGAGSRLTVL.

This rearrangement joins TRBV3-1 to TRBJ2-7; 9 positions agree with TRBD2. This CDR3 is 16 amino acids long. With 5 bases clipped from V and 1 base from J, the junction kept 9 bases outside the gene matches. Per the germline V gene, CDR1 is LGHDT and CDR2 is YNNKEL (reference sequence). For the CDR3, the DNA is TGTGCCAGCAGCGAAGGGCTTAGCGGGGGATCCTACGAGCAGTACTTC. This encodes CASSEGLSGGSYEQYF.

This clonotype was detected a few times. CDR3: CASRDYHQETQYF. CDR3 coding DNA: TGTGCCAGCCGGGACTACCACCAAGAGACCCAGTACTTC. The V call is TRBV12-3 or TRBV12-4, the J call TRBJ2-5; 7 bases fit TRBD2. Losses at the gene ends were 8 bases for V and 0 bases for J; bases not matched to a gene: 3. The CDR3 spans 13 residues.

This clonotype occurred many times. The chain joins TRBV4-3 to TRBJ2-5; D may be TRBD2 (5 bases). Per germline, CDR1 LGHNA and CDR2 YSLEER. V gave up 0 bases and J gave up 5 bases, with 13 bases separating them. The CDR3 has 15 amino acids. CDR3 in DNA: TGCGCCAGCAGCCAAGATTTTGGGAGCGGTGAGACCCAGTACTTC. Its translation is CASSQDFGSGETQYF.

This clonotype was seen at least ten times. This sequence joins TRBV5-1 and TRBJ2-6; no firm D call. This CDR3 comprises 15 residues. Per germline, CDR1 SGHRS and CDR2 YFSETQ. Trimming took 0 bases from V and 0 from J, leaving 4 bases between them. This CDR3 reads CASSLGLSGANVLTF. In DNA form, the CDR3 reads TGCGCCAGCAGCTTGGGGCTCTCTGGGGCCAACGTCCTGACTTTC.

The DNA for the CDR3 is TGTGCCAGCAGTCGGATTGACAGGTGGAGCGAGCAGTACTTC. Translated: CASSRIDRWSEQYF. The V call is TRBV28, the J call TRBJ2-7; perhaps TRBD1 as D (6 bases). Trimming stripped 5 bases from V and 6 bases from J, with 17 bases between. The CDR3 contains 14 residues. Germline CDR1 and CDR2: MDHEN and SYDVKM.

This clonotype occurred a few times. The chain employs TRBV4-1 and TRBJ1-1; 7 bases agree with TRBD1. V gave up 3 bases and J gave up 3 bases; unmatched junction bases: 7. The CDR3 contains 15 residues. Germline assignment: CDR1 MGHRA and CDR2 YSYEKL. In DNA, the CDR3 is TGCGCCAGCAGCCAGCACCCAACAGGGGACACTGAAGCTTTCTTT. Translated: CASSQHPTGDTEAFF.

This clonotype was seen a few times. The chain employs TRBV11-2 and TRBJ2-7; D is perhaps TRBD2 (6 bases). Trimming shortened V by 5 bases and J by 3 bases, and 14 bases separated the two germline ends. CDR1 and CDR2 from the germline V gene are SGHAT and FQNNGV. This CDR3 spans 14 amino acids. The CDR3 sequence: CASSNTRGIYEQYF. The CDR3 DNA reads TGTGCCAGCAGCAACACCCGGGGGATCTACGAGCAGTACTTC. The whole variable domain, filled in from reference TRBV11-2 and TRBJ2-7, reads EAGVAQSPRYKIIEKRQSVAFWCNPISGHATLYWYQQILGQGPKLLIQFQNNGVVDDSQLPKDRFSAERLKGVDSTLKIQPAKLEDSAVYLCASSNTRGIYEQYFGPGTRLTVT.

The chain combines TRBV18 with TRBJ2-7, with D tentatively TRBD2 (6 bases). The CDR3 loop spans 15 amino acids. The germline CDR1 and CDR2 sequences are KGHSH and LQKENI. Trimming stripped 6 bases from V and 8 bases from J, with 23 bases between. As DNA, the CDR3 is TGTGCCAGCTCTCAAGCAGGGACTGACCTCTCCCAGCAGTACTTC. Its translation is CASSQAGTDLSQQYF.

The chain couples TRBV12-3 or TRBV12-4 to TRBJ2-5; D gene unclear. The CDR3 spans 12 residues. V was cut by 7 bases and J by 5 bases, with 11 bases left in between. The CDR3 DNA reads as TGTGCCAGCACTTTTGCCAGGGAGACCCAGTACTTC. It specifies CASTFARETQYF.

The V and J genes are TRBV7-9 and TRBJ2-5; D is perhaps TRBD2 (5 bases). V lost 2 bases and J lost 3, with 10 bases in between. This CDR3 spans 14 amino acids. Germline lookup yields CDR1 SEHNR and CDR2 FQNEAQ (reference sequence). The CDR3 reads CASSLSGIKETQYF. CDR3 sequence (DNA): TGTGCCAGCAGCTTATCGGGGATTAAAGAGACCCAGTACTTC.

This clonotype was recorded a few times. The rearrangement links TRBV2 to TRBJ2-7, with 12 bases that match TRBD2. The V gene end was trimmed by 4 bases and the J gene end by 4 bases; junction bases not matched to a gene: 14. CDR3 length equals 18 residues. Germline V lookup: CDR1 SNHLY, CDR2 FYNNEI. As DNA, the CDR3 is TGTGCCAGCAGTGGCCGGGACCTTTGGACTAGCGGGACTTACGAGCAGTACTTC. This sequence encodes CASSGRDLWTSGTYEQYF.

The rearrangement links TRBV12-3 or TRBV12-4 to TRBJ2-3; D is unresolved. V lost 7 bases and J 6 bases, leaving 5 bases between the germline ends. The CDR3 extends over 10 amino acids. Here the CDR3 DNA reads TGTGCCAGCACGGGCGATACGCAGTATTTT. Translated, it gives CASTGDTQYF.

J is TRBJ2-7 and V is TRBV9, with D perhaps given as TRBD1 or TRBD2 (5 bases each). Germline CDR1 SGDLS, CDR2 YYNGEE. Between the trimmed V and J ends, which lost 3 bases and 1 base, there was a span of 17 bases. The CDR3 spans 16 residues. The CDR3 DNA follows: TGTGCCAGCAGCGGATCCCCCCGGGACCGTTCCTACGAGCAGTACTTC. Protein: CASSGSPRDRSYEQYF.

This clonotype was observed a handful of times. The chain joins TRBV7-9 to TRBJ2-4, with TRBD1 matching over 9 bases. CDR1 is SEHNR and CDR2 is FQNEAQ in the germline V gene (reference sequence). With V trimmed by 5 bases and J by 11 bases, 7 bases remained unmatched. CDR3 length: 13 amino acids. CDR3 residues: CASSHRGQGVQYF. In DNA, the CDR3 is TGTGCCAGCAGCCATAGGGGACAGGGCGTTCAGTACTTC.

The chain uses TRBV12-3 or TRBV12-4 and TRBJ2-5; 13 bases align to TRBD2. The CDR3 sequence is 18 residues long. Trimming took 5 bases from V and 4 from J; bases not matched to a gene: 13. The CDR3 loop is CASSPLTSGRRGVETQYF. CDR3 coding DNA: TGTGCCAGCAGTCCACTGACTAGCGGGAGGAGAGGTGTAGAGACCCAGTACTTC.